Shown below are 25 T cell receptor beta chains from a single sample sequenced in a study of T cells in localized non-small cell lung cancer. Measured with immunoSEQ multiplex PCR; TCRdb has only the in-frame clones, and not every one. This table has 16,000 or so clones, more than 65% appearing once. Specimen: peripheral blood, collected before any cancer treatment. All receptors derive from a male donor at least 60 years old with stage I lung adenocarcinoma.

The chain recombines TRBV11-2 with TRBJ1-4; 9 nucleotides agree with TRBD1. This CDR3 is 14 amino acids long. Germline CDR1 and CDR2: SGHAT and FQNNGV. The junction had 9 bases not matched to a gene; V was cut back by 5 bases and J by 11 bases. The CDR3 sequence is CASSPTGGASKLFF. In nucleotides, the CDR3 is TGTGCCAGCAGCCCAACAGGGGGCGCGTCGAAACTGTTTTTT.

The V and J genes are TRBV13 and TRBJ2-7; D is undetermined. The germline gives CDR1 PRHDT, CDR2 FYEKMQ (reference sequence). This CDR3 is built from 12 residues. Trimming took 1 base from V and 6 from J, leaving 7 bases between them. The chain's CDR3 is CASSLAKGEQYF. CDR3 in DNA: TGTGCCAGCAGCTTAGCTAAGGGCGAGCAGTACTTC.

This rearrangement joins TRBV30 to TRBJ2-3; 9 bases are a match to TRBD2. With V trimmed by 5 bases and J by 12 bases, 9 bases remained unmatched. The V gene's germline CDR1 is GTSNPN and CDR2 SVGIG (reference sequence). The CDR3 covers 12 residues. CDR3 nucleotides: TGTGCCTGGGGTTCCGGGACTAGCCCACAGTATTTT. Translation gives CAWGSGTSPQYF. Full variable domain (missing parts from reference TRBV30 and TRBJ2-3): SQTIHQWPATLVQPVGSPLSLECTVEGTSNPNLYWYRQAAGRGLQLLFYSVGIGQISSEVPQNLSASRPQDRQFILSSKKLLLSDSGFYLCAWGSGTSPQYFGPGTRLTVL.

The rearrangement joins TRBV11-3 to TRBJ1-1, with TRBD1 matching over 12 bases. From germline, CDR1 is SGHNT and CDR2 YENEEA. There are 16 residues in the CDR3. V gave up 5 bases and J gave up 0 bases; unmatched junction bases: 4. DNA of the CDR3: TGTGCCAGCAGCCTTGGGACAGGGGGCATGAACACTGAAGCTTTCTTT. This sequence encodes CASSLGTGGMNTEAFF.

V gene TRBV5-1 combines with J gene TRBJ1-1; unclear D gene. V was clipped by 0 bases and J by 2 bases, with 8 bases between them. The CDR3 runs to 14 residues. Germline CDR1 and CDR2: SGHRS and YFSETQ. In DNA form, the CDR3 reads TGCGCCAGCAGCTTGGGGGCACCTAACACTGAAGCTTTCTTT. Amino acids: CASSLGAPNTEAFF.

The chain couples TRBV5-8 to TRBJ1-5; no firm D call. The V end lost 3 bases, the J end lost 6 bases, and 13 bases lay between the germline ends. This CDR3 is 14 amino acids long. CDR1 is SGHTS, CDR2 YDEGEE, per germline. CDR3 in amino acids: CASSSPPRAQPQHF. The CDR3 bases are TGTGCCAGCAGCTCGCCGCCTCGGGCTCAGCCCCAGCATTTT.

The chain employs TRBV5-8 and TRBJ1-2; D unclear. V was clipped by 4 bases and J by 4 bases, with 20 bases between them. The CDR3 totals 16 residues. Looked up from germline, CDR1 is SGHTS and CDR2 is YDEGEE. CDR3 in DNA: TGTGCCAGCAGCCCGCAATTGGCGTGGCACGGCTATGGCTACACCTTC. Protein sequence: CASSPQLAWHGYGYTF.

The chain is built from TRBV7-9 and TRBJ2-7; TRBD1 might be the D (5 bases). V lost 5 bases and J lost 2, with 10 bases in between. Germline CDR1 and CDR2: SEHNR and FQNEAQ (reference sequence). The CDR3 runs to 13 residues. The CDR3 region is CASSPKGPYEQYF. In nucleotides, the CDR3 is TGTGCCAGCAGCCCTAAGGGGCCCTACGAGCAGTACTTC. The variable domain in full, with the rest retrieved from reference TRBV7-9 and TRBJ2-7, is DTGVSQNPRHKITKRGQNVTFRCDPISEHNRLYWYRQTLGQGPEFLTYFQNEAQLEKSRLLSDRFSAERPKGSFSTLEIQRTEQGDSAMYLCASSPKGPYEQYFGPGTRLTVT.

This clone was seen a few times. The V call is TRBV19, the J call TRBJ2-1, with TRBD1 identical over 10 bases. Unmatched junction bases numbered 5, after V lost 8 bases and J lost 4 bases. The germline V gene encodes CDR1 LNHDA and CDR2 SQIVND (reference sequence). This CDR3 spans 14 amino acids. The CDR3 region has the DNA TGTGCCAGTGGCCGGGACAGGGGTTACAATGAGCAGTTCTTC. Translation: CASGRDRGYNEQFF.

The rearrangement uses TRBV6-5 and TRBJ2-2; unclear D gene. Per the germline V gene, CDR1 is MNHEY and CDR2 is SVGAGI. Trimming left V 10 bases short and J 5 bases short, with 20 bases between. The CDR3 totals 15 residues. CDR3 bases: TGTGCCACCGGCTTACAAGGAACGTTGACCGGGGAGCTGTTTTTT. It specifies CATGLQGTLTGELFF.

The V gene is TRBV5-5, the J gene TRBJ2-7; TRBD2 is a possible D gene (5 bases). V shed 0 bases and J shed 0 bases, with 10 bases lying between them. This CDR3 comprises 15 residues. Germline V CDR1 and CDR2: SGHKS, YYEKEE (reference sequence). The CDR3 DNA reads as TGTGCCAGCAGCTTGGGGTCGGCGGGCTCCTACGAGCAGTACTTC. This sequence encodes CASSLGSAGSYEQYF.

This CDR3 is CASSVRGRSSYEQYF. The CDR3 region has the DNA TGTGCCAGCAGTGTTAGGGGAAGGAGCTCCTACGAGCAGTACTTC. The rearrangement links TRBV21-1 to TRBJ2-7; the table's D call, TRBD1, was not checked against the DNA. TRBV21-1 is reported as a pseudogene. CDR3 length: 15 residues.

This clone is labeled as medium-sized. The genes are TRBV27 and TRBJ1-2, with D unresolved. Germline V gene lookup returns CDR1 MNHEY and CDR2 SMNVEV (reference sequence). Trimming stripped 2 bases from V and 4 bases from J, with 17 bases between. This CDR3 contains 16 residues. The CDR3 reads CASSLGFRAGTYGYTF. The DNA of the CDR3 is TGTGCCAGCAGTTTAGGGTTCCGGGCAGGAACCTATGGCTACACCTTC.

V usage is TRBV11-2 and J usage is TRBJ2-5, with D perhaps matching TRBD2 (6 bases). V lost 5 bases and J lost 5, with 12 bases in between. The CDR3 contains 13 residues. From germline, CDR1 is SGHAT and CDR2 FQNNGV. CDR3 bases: TGTGCCAGCAGCCCCCGGGGGAGGGAGACCCAGTACTTC. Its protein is CASSPRGRETQYF.

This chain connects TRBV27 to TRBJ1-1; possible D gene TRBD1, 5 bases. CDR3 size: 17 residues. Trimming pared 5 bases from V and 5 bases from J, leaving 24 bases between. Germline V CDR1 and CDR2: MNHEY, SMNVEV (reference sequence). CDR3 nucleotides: TGTGCCAGCAGTAGACGCGATCCGGGACCGCCGGGGACTGAAGCTTTCTTT. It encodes CASSRRDPGPPGTEAFF.

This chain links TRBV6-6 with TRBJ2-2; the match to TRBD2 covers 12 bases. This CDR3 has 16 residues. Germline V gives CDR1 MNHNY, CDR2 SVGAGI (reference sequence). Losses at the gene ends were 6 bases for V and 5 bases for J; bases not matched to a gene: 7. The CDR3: CASSPSGRALTGELFF. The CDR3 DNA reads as TGTGCCAGCAGCCCTAGCGGGAGGGCCTTGACCGGGGAGCTGTTTTTT.

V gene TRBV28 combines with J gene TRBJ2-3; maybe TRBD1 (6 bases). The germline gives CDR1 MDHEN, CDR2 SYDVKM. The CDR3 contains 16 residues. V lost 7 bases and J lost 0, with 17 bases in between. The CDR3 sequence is CASTERTAASTDTQYF. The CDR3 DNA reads TGTGCCAGCACAGAGAGGACAGCAGCTAGCACAGATACGCAGTATTTT.

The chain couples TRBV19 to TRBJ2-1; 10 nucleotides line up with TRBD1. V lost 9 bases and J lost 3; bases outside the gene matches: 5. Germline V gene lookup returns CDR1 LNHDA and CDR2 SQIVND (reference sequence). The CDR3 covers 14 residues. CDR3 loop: CASTGTGVYNEQFF. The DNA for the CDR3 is TGTGCCAGCACCGGGACAGGGGTCTACAATGAGCAGTTCTTC.

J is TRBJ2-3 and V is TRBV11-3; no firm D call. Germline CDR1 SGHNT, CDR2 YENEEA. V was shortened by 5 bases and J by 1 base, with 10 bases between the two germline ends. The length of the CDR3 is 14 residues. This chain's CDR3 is CASSPGSGTDTQYF. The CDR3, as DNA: TGTGCCAGCAGCCCGGGTTCGGGCACAGATACGCAGTATTTT. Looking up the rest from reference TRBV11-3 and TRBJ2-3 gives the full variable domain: EAGVVQSPRYKIIEKKQPVAFWCNPISGHNTLYWYLQNLGQGPELLIRYENEEAVDDSQLPKDRFSAERLKGVDSTLKIQPAELGDSAVYLCASSPGSGTDTQYFGPGTRLTVL.

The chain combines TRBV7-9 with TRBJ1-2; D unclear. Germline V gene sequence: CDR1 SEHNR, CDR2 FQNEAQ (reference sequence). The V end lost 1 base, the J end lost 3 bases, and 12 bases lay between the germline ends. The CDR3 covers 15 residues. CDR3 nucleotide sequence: TGTGCCAGCAGCTTAGTACGAGGATCGGACTATGGCTACACCTTC. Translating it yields CASSLVRGSDYGYTF.

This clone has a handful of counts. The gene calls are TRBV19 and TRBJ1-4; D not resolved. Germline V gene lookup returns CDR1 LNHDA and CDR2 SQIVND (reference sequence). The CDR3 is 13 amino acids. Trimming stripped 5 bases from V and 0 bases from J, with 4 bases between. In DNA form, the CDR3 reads TGTGCCAGTAGTGTGGCAACTAATGAAAAACTGTTTTTT. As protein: CASSVATNEKLFF.

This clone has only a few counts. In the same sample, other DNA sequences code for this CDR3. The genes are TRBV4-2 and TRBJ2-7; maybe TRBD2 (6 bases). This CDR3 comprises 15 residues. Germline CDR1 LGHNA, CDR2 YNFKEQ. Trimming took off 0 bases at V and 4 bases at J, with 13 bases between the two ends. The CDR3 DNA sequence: TGTGCCAGCAGCCAAGAGGGGGGTTCCCTTTACGAGCAGTACTTC. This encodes CASSQEGGSLYEQYF.

CDR3 nucleotide sequence: TGTGCCAGCAGCTTATTCCAGGGGGACAATGAGCAGTTCTTC. Its translation is CASSLFQGDNEQFF. The rearrangement joins TRBV7-3 to TRBJ2-1; 7 positions agree with TRBD1. Germline V lookup: CDR1 SGHTA, CDR2 FQGTGA. The CDR3 runs to 14 residues. J gave up 5 bases and V 2 bases, and 3 bases lay outside the gene matches. The full variable domain, completed using reference TRBV7-3 and TRBJ2-1, is GAGVSQTPSNKVTEKGKYVELRCDPISGHTALYWYRQSLGQGPEFLIYFQGTGAADDSGLPNDRFFAVRPEGSVSTLKIQRTERGDSAVYLCASSLFQGDNEQFFGPGTRLTVL.

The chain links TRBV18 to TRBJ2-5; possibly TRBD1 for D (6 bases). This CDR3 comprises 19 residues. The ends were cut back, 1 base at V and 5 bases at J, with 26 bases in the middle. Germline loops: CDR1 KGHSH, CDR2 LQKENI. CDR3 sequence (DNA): TGTGCCAGCTCACCACTCGTACCACAGGGCCCAAACCACCGGGAGACCCAGTACTTC. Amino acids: CASSPLVPQGPNHRETQYF.

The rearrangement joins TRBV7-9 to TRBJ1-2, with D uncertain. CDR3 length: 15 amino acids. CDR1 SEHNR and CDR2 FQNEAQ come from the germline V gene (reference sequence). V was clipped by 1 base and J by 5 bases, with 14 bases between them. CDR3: CASSLGPGVIYGYTF. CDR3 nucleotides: TGTGCCAGCAGCTTAGGACCCGGGGTGATTTATGGCTACACCTTC.